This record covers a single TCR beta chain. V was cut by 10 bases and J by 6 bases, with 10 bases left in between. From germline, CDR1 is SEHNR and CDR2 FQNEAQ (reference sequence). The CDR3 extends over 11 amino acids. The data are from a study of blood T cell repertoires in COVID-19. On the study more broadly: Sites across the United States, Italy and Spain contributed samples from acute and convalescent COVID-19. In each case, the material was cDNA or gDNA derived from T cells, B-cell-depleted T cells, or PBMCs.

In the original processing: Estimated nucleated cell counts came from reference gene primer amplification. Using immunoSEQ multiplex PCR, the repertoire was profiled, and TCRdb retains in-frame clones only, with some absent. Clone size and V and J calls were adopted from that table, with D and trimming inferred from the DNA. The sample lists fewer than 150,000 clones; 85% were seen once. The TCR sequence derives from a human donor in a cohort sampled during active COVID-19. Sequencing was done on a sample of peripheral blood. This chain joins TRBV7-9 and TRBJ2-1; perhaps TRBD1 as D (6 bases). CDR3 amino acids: CATGQFNEQFF. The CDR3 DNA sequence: TGTGCCACAGGACAGTTCAATGAGCAGTTCTTC.